This TCR beta chain is drawn from a study of blood T cell repertoires in COVID-19. Study-wide background: Sites in the United States, Italy and Spain provided acute and convalescent COVID-19 samples. The cDNA or gDNA used as material had been derived from T cells, B-cell-depleted T cells, or PBMCs.

Authors' processing steps: Reference gene primer amplification gave nucleated cell count estimates. Sequenced by immunoSEQ multiplex PCR; TCRdb stores in-frame clones only, minus some. Clone size and the V and J calls come from that table; the DNA yielded D and trimming. The data contain some 220,000 clones, 70% to 90% of them seen just once; the ten biggest clones take up around 13%. The CDR3 runs 16 residues. The ends lost 4 bases at V and 3 bases at J; junction bases unmatched: 7. Per germline, CDR1 SGHRS and CDR2 YFSETQ. This clone has a count of ten or more. The chain links TRBV5-1 to TRBJ1-3; 10 nucleotides agree with TRBD1. This clonotype originated in a human donor in a cohort sampled during active COVID-19. Sample: peripheral blood. Here the CDR3 DNA reads TGCGCCAGCAGCACCGGGACAGGGGATGGTGGAAACACCATATATTTT. Its protein is CASSTGTGDGGNTIYF.